This T cell receptor (beta chain) was sequenced in a study of cytotoxic CD8 clonotypes in ibrutinib-treated CLL (dated by TCRdb to the early 2020s). About the investigation overall: The cohort had 11 to 12 relapsed/refractory and 15 treatment-naive patients; 17 were IGHV unmutated. Response samples were obtained after a median of approximately twelve months of treatment, with a range of roughly 6 to 36 months. An average of 255,043 productive templates and around 100,000 productive rearrangements was obtained per sample. Of the approximately 87 people in the trial, about two dozen had longitudinal samples available. Partial responses were observed in some 24 patients and complete responses in 2; after a median follow-up of around 64 months, remission was maintained in roughly 15 patients and progression was observed in some 12. Every remission and progressive disease sample was obtained while ibrutinib was still being received by the patients. Cryopreserved peripheral blood mononuclear cells were obtained before treatment, at response, and at either sustained remission or disease progression.

On a MiSeq, deep resolution sequencing aimed for a depth between 1 in 1 million and 1 in 200,000 T cells, with each clonotype covered approximately 10x on average. The immunoSEQ hsTCRB Kit was used to generate TCR beta libraries. Per the authors' processing: The data were analyzed with ImmunoSEQ Analyzer and ImmunoSEQ Data Assistant, and V, D and J gene assignments followed IMGT definitions. Clonality, which ranges from 0 to 1, was calculated as one minus the normalized Shannon entropy of productive rearrangement frequencies. Only overrepresented clonotypes making up at least 0.05% of each patient's repertoire were included in the public clonotype analysis. Some 14 age-matched healthy donor repertoires from immuneACCESS served as clonality controls. The source is immuneACCESS, and TCRdb retained only in-frame sequences with V and J called. Part of the clones is not carried over; for the studies checked, unresolved V genes explain less than half of this, and the remainder is unexplained. Clone size and the V and J calls come from that table; the DNA yielded D and trimming. A total of roughly 190,000 clones appear in this sample, around three quarters of them only once. Clones ranked in the top ten supply 13% of the sample.

The CDR3 covers 15 residues, taking in both the cysteine and the phenylalanine. Just the 45-base CDR3 DNA is kept, in frame starting at base 1. V is cut back by 10 bases and J by 1 base, with 7 bases in the junction unmatched. The CDR1 and CDR2 encoded by the germline V gene are WSHSY and SAAADI. The sample's time point label is to be understood as: roughly 2 years on ibrutinib. For TCR beta library preparation, 2 to 2.5 micrograms of genomic DNA were isolated from cryopreserved PBMCs. Longitudinal blood samples from CLL patients on ibrutinib monotherapy underwent high-throughput TCR beta sequencing. The patients took part in an open-label, single-center phase 2 trial of ibrutinib monotherapy. Concerning this clone itself: The antigen this receptor binds is unknown. No clone much larger than this one lies a single base away; base qualities are absent.

Overall results and qualifications from the work: An increase in clonality was observed at ibrutinib response, with clonality remaining stable during sustained remission and falling back toward baseline at progression. Public clonotypes were found to be uncommon and were observed to contract or remain stable during treatment; the increase in clonality was shown to reflect expansion of private clonotypes at ibrutinib response. Baseline clonality exceeded that of age-matched healthy donors and correlated strongly with circulating CD8+ T-cell counts. Lymph node repertoires were not examined, and the timing of sampling was not matched between patients in sustained remission and those whose disease progressed.

This TCR derives from a human donor with chronic lymphocytic leukemia. The chain links TRBV10-2 with TRBJ2-7; 13 central nucleotides agree with TRBD2. Sequences were derived from PBMCs, sampled after 24 months of ibrutinib treatment. The bases are TGCGCCACGGGACTAGCGGGAACCCCATCCTACGAGCAGTACTTC. Translated, this gives CATGLAGTPSYEQYF.